This TCR beta chain was sequenced during a study of blood T cell repertoires in COVID-19. The method was immunoSEQ multiplex PCR; TCRdb's version includes in-frame clones alone and lacks a portion of them. The sample has about 250,000 clones, 80% to 90% seen once. CDR3 size: 18 residues. The germline V gene encodes CDR1 SEHNR and CDR2 FQNEAQ (reference sequence). V was clipped by 0 bases and J by 1 base; unmatched bases: 11. Input material: PBMCs or T cells enriched from blood (not recorded which). This receptor was obtained from a woman in her 30s with acute COVID-19. The chain carries TRBV7-9 and TRBJ1-2; 7 bases line up with TRBD1. CDR3 nucleotide sequence: TGTGCCAGCAGCTTAGCATATTCAACCGGGACAGTTAACTATGGCTACACCTTC. It codes for CASSLAYSTGTVNYGYTF.